This T cell receptor (beta chain) was recovered during a study of CD8 T cells in Susac syndrome (dated by TCRdb to about 2019). A note on the overall study: Whether CD8+ T cell activation and differentiation in Susac syndrome was antigen driven was tested using repertoire sequencing. Clonality of the CD8+ T cell repertoire was compared between about a dozen healthy donors, about 14 Susac syndrome patients and roughly 16 multiple sclerosis patients. What the work shows at the level of the full study, not this receptor alone: The number of individuals in the TCR sequencing and HLA analysis was recognized as being relatively small.

Peripheral blood CD8+ and CD4+ T cells from healthy donors, Susac syndrome patients and multiple sclerosis patients were profiled by high-throughput TCR beta sequencing. The multiple sclerosis controls were treatment-naive patients whose relapsing-remitting disease, either stable or active, fulfilled the revised McDonald criteria. CD8+ TEMRA cells were enriched by FACS, while bulk CD8+ and CD4+ T cells were purified by magnetic negative isolation. Blood was collected in EDTA tubes and processed within 24 hours, with PBMCs isolated through density gradient centrifugation. PBMCs intended for TCR sequencing were cryopreserved in liquid nitrogen and thawed later in a water bath at 37 degrees C. Purity of sorted or isolated CD4+, CD8+ and CD8+ TEMRA cells was at least 90%. As for this clonotype: Its binding antigen is unknown. Nothing much larger sits one base from this clone, and base qualities are not available.

The CDR3 runs 12 amino acids, cysteine and phenylalanine included. Just the 36-base CDR3 DNA is kept, in frame starting at base 1. The V and J ends are trimmed by 2 bases and 6 bases, leaving 9 bases between them. Taken from the germline V gene, the CDR1 and CDR2 loops are SGHDT and YYEEEE. RNA was extracted with the RNeasy kit and roughly 0.5 to 1 ug was reverse transcribed using random hexamers. The immunoSEQ multiplex PCR assay, which covers 54 Vbeta and 13 Jbeta segments, was used to amplify TCR beta CDR3 regions. To correct PCR amplification bias, a synthetic template baseline was used for both primer optimization and computational correction. In the source study's methods: Reads were annotated to V, D and J genes according to IMGT and were analyzed with immunoSEQ Analyzer, with only productive sequences retained. To calculate clonality, Shannon entropy was normalized by log2 of the number of productive unique sequences and then subtracted from one. For each patient and control, public and private clones were evaluated within the 100 most prevalent clones. A clone was defined as Susac-specific if it was absent from the healthy and MS cohorts, from over 1,000 published viral clones and from other ImmuneACCESS disease sequences. Using fastp at Q25 and MiXCR, TCRdb reprocessed the public reads and kept productive beta chains. CDR3 protein duplicates are merged, each entry listing the most common genes and DNA. Clone size and V and J calls follow TCRdb, not the original study. This sample has under 200,000 distinct CDR3 sequences in its table, and about 95% of those were observed once. The ten biggest clones cover around 0.16% of the sample.

The sample consisted of CD8+ T cells from PBMCs. The rearranged chain carries TRBV5-6 and TRBJ2-7, with the D gene not confidently named. This clonotype was sampled from a human donor with multiple sclerosis. The DNA is as follows: TGTGCCAGCAGCTTCTCTGGGGTCGAGCAGTACTTC. It translates to CASSFSGVEQYF.